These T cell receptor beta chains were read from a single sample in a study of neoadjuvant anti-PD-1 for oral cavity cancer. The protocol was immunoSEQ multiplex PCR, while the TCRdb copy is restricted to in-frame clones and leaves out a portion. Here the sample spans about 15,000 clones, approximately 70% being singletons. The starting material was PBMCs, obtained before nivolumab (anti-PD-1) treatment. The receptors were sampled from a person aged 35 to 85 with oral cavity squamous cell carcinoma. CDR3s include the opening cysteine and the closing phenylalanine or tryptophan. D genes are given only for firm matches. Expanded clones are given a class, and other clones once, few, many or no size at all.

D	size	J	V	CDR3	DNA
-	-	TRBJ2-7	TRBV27	CASRDGTYEQYF	TGTGCCAGCAGGGACGGAACCTACGAGCAGTACTTC
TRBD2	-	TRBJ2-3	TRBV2	CASSRLAGVLDTQYF	TGTGCCAGCAGTCGACTAGCGGGGGTTTTAGATACGCAGTATTTT
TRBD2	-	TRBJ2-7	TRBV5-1	CASSASGSTYEQYF	TGCGCCAGCAGCGCCAGCGGGAGCACCTACGAGCAGTACTTC
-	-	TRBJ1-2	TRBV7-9	CASSWLRGPYGYTF	TGTGCCAGCAGCTGGCTTCGAGGCCCATATGGCTACACCTTC
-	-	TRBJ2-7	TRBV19	CASSLRGTYEQYF	TGTGCCAGTAGCCTAAGGGGAACCTACGAGCAGTACTTC
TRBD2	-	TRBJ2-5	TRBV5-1	CASSPGGVLETQYF	TGCGCCAGCAGCCCGGGGGGGGTTTTGGAGACCCAGTACTTC
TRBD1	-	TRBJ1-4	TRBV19	CASLQGGANEKLFF	TGTGCCAGTTTACAGGGGGGAGCTAATGAAAAACTGTTTTTT
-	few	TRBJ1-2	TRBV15	CATSRDMGASPYGYTF	TGTGCCACCAGCAGAGATATGGGGGCCTCTCCCTATGGCTACACCTTC
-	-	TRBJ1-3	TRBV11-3	CASSLDSFSGNTIYF	TGTGCCAGCAGCTTAGACAGCTTCTCTGGAAACACCATATATTTT
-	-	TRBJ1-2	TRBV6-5	CASSTTNYGYTF	TGTGCCAGCAGTACAACTAACTATGGCTACACCTTC
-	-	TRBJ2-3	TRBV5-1	CASSLAPGTNTDTQYF	TGCGCCAGCAGCTTGGCCCCGGGTACTAACACAGATACGCAGTATTTT
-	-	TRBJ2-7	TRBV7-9	CASSLVDGWRPYEQYF	TGTGCCAGCAGCTTAGTCGACGGGTGGAGACCCTACGAGCAGTACTTC
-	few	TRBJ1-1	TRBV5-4	CASSFIQKAMNTEAFF	TGTGCCAGCAGCTTTATCCAGAAGGCGATGAACACTGAAGCTTTCTTT
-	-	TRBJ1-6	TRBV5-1	CASSLGLLPHSPLHF	TGCGCCAGCAGCTTGGGTCTTCTCCCACATTCACCCCTCCACTTT
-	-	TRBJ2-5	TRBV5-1	CASSLEFGPETQYF	TGCGCCAGCAGCTTGGAGTTTGGCCCAGAGACCCAGTACTTC
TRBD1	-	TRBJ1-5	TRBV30	CAWSFDRGVMSNQPQHF	TGTGCCTGGAGTTTCGACAGGGGGGTAATGAGCAATCAGCCCCAGCATTTT
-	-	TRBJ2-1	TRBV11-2	CASSPITGNTYEQFF	TGTGCCAGCAGCCCAATTACAGGGAACACATATGAGCAGTTCTTC
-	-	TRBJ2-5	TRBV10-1	CASSDWGSETQYF	TGCGCCAGCAGTGATTGGGGGAGCGAGACCCAGTACTTC
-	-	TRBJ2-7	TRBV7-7	CASSSRDGYEQYF	TGTGCCAGCAGCTCCCGGGACGGCTACGAGCAGTACTTC
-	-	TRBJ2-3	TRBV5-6	CASGPSGTDTQYF	TGTGCCAGCGGTCCGAGCGGGACAGATACGCAGTATTTT